One sample yielded the 8 T cell receptor beta chains listed below, sequenced in a study of patients and donors after allogeneic stem cell transplantation. From the RT-PCR reads, TCRdb called clonotypes with MiXCR, one entry per CDR3 protein. The sample contains roughly 960,000 distinct CDR3 sequences, under 20% of which appear only once. The sequencing input was blood, either unsorted or a sorted T cell fraction (not recorded which). All receptors come from a human donor who was either an allogeneic HSCT recipient or a stem cell or donor lymphocyte infusion donor (not recorded which). It is not recorded whose cells these are; they may come from a transplant donor.

There are a few counts of this clonotype. The V call is TRBV9, the J call TRBJ1-3; D is undetermined. This CDR3 region has 17 residues. Germline values: CDR1 SGDLS, CDR2 YYNGEE. Trimming took 0 bases from V and 0 from J, leaving 13 bases between them. The CDR3 DNA is TGTGCCAGCAGCGTAGATCTCGGCGGAGCCTCTGGAAACACCATATATTTT. Protein sequence: CASSVDLGGASGNTIYF.

This clonotype was seen many times. The CDR3 DNA is TGTGCCAGCAGCATCCCGACCACGAACACCGGGGAGCTGTTTTTT. It encodes CASSIPTTNTGELFF. The genes are TRBV7-2 and TRBJ2-2; D unresolved. V was shortened by 5 bases and J by 0 bases, with 10 bases between the two germline ends. CDR1 and CDR2 from the germline V gene are SGHTA and FQGNSA. The CDR3 consists of 15 residues.

The CDR3 nucleotides read TGCGCCAGCAGCCCCGCAGCGGGAGAGCGCTGGGAGACCCAGTACTTC. Amino acid sequence: CASSPAAGERWETQYF. This chain uses TRBV5-1 with TRBJ2-5; 8 nucleotides agree with TRBD2. J was trimmed by 5 bases and V by 4 bases; bases with no gene match: 13. The CDR3 consists of 16 residues. Germline CDR1 reads SGHRS; CDR2 reads YFSETQ.

The table lists this clonotype with many counts. The chain recombines TRBV12-3 or TRBV12-4 with TRBJ2-7; TRBD2 might be the D (6 bases). CDR3 length: 14 residues. V was pared by 5 bases and J by 2 bases, with 13 bases between. The CDR3 is CASSPGGGAYEQYF. CDR3 nucleotide sequence: TGTGCCAGCAGTCCCGGAGGCGGGGCCTACGAGCAGTACTTC.

For this clonotype: The junction differs from germline at one of its ends, possibly a read error. This chain links TRBV13 with TRBJ2-5, with 10 bases identical to TRBD2. CDR3 length: 15 amino acids. Germline V gene sequence: CDR1 PRHDT, CDR2 FYEKMQ (reference sequence). The CDR3 nucleotides are TGTGCCAGAAGCTTAGGGCTAGCGGGAGAAGAGACCCAGTACTTC. Protein product: CARSLGLAGEETQYF.

This clonotype has ten or more counts. The genes are TRBV7-2 and TRBJ2-1; no clear D gene. With 2 bases removed from V and 4 bases from J, the gap between germline ends came to 3 bases. Germline assignment: CDR1 SGHTA and CDR2 FQGNSA. The CDR3 is 12 amino acids. The CDR3 is CASSLQYNEQFF. The CDR3 bases are TGTGCCAGCAGCTTACAGTACAATGAGCAGTTCTTC.

The V call is TRBV7-9, the J call TRBJ1-6; D uncertain. Germline loops: CDR1 SEHNR, CDR2 FQNEAQ (reference sequence). The CDR3 spans 11 residues. V dropped 3 bases and J dropped 10 bases, with 4 bases sitting between them. The CDR3 DNA reads TGTGCCAGCAGCTTGGAATCACCCCTCCACTTT. It encodes CASSLESPLHF.

This clonotype was detected a few times. The CDR3 sequence: CASSPETRVNTEAFF. CDR3 coding DNA: TGTGCCAGCAGCCCCGAGACACGTGTGAACACTGAAGCTTTCTTT. V gene TRBV5-4 combines with J gene TRBJ1-1, with D unresolved. The CDR3 sequence is 15 residues long. V was trimmed by 4 bases and J by 0 bases, leaving 13 bases between them. Germline V lookup: CDR1 SGHNT, CDR2 YYREEE (reference sequence).